A single sample is the source of the 21 T cell receptor beta chains below, sequenced in a study of control samples from healthy donors and cancer patients. The method was immunoSEQ multiplex PCR; TCRdb's version includes in-frame clones alone and lacks a portion of them. This repertoire shows approximately 88,000 clones, approximately 90% found once; its top ten account for 0.92%. Sequencing was done on a sample of blood. The receptors originated from a woman in her thirties in good health.

The V and J genes are TRBV12-3 or TRBV12-4 and TRBJ1-6; D remains unclear. The CDR3 consists of 12 residues. V was pared by 2 bases and J by 10 bases, with 6 bases between. The CDR3 is CASSLRWSPLHF. The CDR3 bases are TGTGCCAGCAGTTTAAGGTGGTCACCCCTCCACTTT.

The chain carries TRBV3-1 (or the pseudogene TRBV3-2) and TRBJ1-1; 7 bases agree with TRBD1. The junction had 5 bases not matched to a gene; V was cut back by 0 bases and J by 4 bases. CDR1 and CDR2 (germline): LGHDT, YNNKEL (reference sequence). This CDR3 spans 15 amino acids. CDR3 sequence reads: CASSQDPSGGTEAFF. The CDR3 DNA reads TGTGCCAGCAGCCAAGACCCCTCAGGGGGCACTGAAGCTTTCTTT.

This chain uses TRBV6-5 with TRBJ2-5; D gene ambiguous. V lost 0 bases and J 5 bases, leaving 13 bases between the germline ends. Germline assignment: CDR1 MNHEY and CDR2 SVGAGI. This CDR3 has 15 residues. CDR3 region: CASSYSPARLETQYF. In DNA form, the CDR3 reads TGTGCCAGCAGTTACTCGCCGGCTAGATTGGAGACCCAGTACTTC.

The chain employs TRBV6-2 or TRBV6-3 and TRBJ1-6; D perhaps matches TRBD1 (5 bases). This CDR3 is 17 amino acids long. V was pared by 5 bases and J by 0 bases, with 14 bases between. Germline CDR1 MNHEY, CDR2 SVGEGT. The DNA for the CDR3 is TGTGCCAGCAGTACCCTCGGGGGGAGCTCCTATAATTCACCCCTCCACTTT. Encoded protein: CASSTLGGSSYNSPLHF.

This clone has just one count. A read error may explain this, as a much larger clone is one base away. The V call is TRBV2, the J call TRBJ1-3; D is unclear. The length of the CDR3 is 12 residues. Germline V gives CDR1 SNHLY, CDR2 FYNNEI. In DNA, the CDR3 is TGTGTCCGGACCGGGGCTGGAAACACCATATATTTT. It specifies CVRTGAGNTIYF.

This clone appeared a few times. This sequence joins TRBV19 and TRBJ2-1; possible D gene TRBD2, 6 bases. Germline V gene sequence: CDR1 LNHDA, CDR2 SQIVND (reference sequence). The CDR3 has 15 amino acids. V lost 5 bases, J lost 8 bases, and 19 bases lay in between. The CDR3 spells CASSSLSGGRDEQFF. The CDR3 DNA is TGTGCCAGTAGTTCCCTCTCCGGGGGTCGGGATGAGCAGTTCTTC.

This chain joins TRBV12-3 or TRBV12-4 and TRBJ1-1; D remains unclear. The CDR3 runs to 13 residues. V lost 3 bases and J lost 4, with 9 bases in between. Here the CDR3 reads CASSFSGVTEAFF. CDR3 sequence (DNA): TGTGCCAGCAGTTTTTCCGGTGTCACTGAAGCTTTCTTT.

The chain joins TRBV6-4 to TRBJ1-2; possible D gene TRBD1, 6 bases. CDR3 size: 15 residues. The V gene's germline CDR1 is MRHNA and CDR2 SNTAGT. Trimming took 4 bases from V and 8 from J, leaving 20 bases between them. This CDR3 reads CASSVTRGGPGGYTF. In DNA form, the CDR3 reads TGTGCCAGCAGTGTCACCCGAGGGGGTCCTGGGGGCTACACCTTC.

The CDR3 DNA is TGCGCCAGCAGCCCGGACAGGCTTAATGAAAAACTGTTTTTT. It is translated as CASSPDRLNEKLFF. The chain links TRBV5-1 to TRBJ1-4; 7 bases fit TRBD1. J gave up 4 bases and V 4 bases, and 4 bases lay outside the gene matches. Germline CDR1 SGHRS, CDR2 YFSETQ. The CDR3 runs 14 residues.

This clone was detected only once. The chain joins TRBV19 to TRBJ1-1; no reliable D call. Germline CDR1 reads LNHDA; CDR2 reads SQIVND (reference sequence). The CDR3 has 13 residues. With 1 base removed from V and 5 bases from J, the gap between germline ends came to 8 bases. Here the CDR3 DNA reads TGTGCCAGTAGTATAGCAGGATATACTGAAGCTTTCTTT. This translates into CASSIAGYTEAFF.

The chain recombines TRBV15 with TRBJ2-7, with a tentative D call TRBD1 (6 bases). CDR1 is LNHNV, CDR2 YYDKDF, per germline (reference sequence). This CDR3 has 15 residues. V was clipped by 3 bases and J by 0 bases, with 12 bases between them. Here the CDR3 reads CATSSPRDTSYEQYF. In DNA, the CDR3 is TGTGCCACCAGCAGCCCCCGGGACACCTCCTACGAGCAGTACTTC.

The chain links TRBV5-1 to TRBJ1-2; D call uncertain. Germline CDR1 reads SGHRS; CDR2 reads YFSETQ. The CDR3 length is 13 residues. V lost 0 bases and J lost 5, with 8 bases in between. CDR3 residues: CASSLEAKYGYTF. The CDR3, as DNA: TGCGCCAGCAGCTTGGAAGCAAAGTATGGCTACACCTTC.

The V and J genes are TRBV6-5 and TRBJ1-1; no clear D gene. The germline V and J ends were trimmed by 6 bases and 4 bases, with 12 bases remaining between them. Germline assignment: CDR1 MNHEY and CDR2 SVGAGI. The CDR3 loop spans 13 amino acids. The CDR3 DNA follows: TGTGCCAGCAGCCGGGAACGGATCACTGAAGCTTTCTTT. Translated, it gives CASSRERITEAFF.

This clone was detected once. The chain is built from TRBV29-1 and TRBJ2-2; 8 nucleotides agree with TRBD1. CDR3 length: 16 residues. V gave up 8 bases and J gave up 0 bases; unmatched junction bases: 11. Germline CDR1 reads SQVTM; CDR2 reads ANQGSEA. The CDR3 protein is CSPQSGGGTNTGELFF. CDR3 DNA sequence: TGCAGCCCCCAGTCAGGGGGCGGAACGAACACCGGGGAGCTGTTTTTT.

This clone appeared a few times. This sequence joins TRBV14 and TRBJ1-1; 8 bases fit TRBD1. Germline values: CDR1 SGHDN, CDR2 FVKESK. Unmatched junction bases numbered 10, after V lost 2 bases and J lost 2 bases. CDR3 length: 17 amino acids. The CDR3 sequence is CASSQRDRSRGNTEAFF. The CDR3 DNA sequence: TGTGCCAGCAGCCAAAGGGACAGGTCTAGGGGCAACACTGAAGCTTTCTTT.

The chain combines TRBV19 with TRBJ2-3, with D uncertain. Germline V gene lookup returns CDR1 LNHDA and CDR2 SQIVND (reference sequence). Trimming cost V 5 bases and J 2 bases, with 11 bases left between them. The CDR3 is 14 amino acids. CDR3 bases: TGTGCCAGTAGTTCTCTGGTTTTCACAGATACGCAGTATTTT. Translation gives CASSSLVFTDTQYF.

The V and J genes are TRBV15 and TRBJ1-4, with TRBD1 matching over 10 bases. The V gene's germline CDR1 is LNHNV and CDR2 YYDKDF (reference sequence). The ends lost 3 bases at V and 5 bases at J; junction bases unmatched: 0. This CDR3 region has 14 residues. The CDR3 reads CATSRGQGNEKLFF. In DNA, the CDR3 is TGTGCCACCAGCAGGGGACAGGGGAATGAAAAACTGTTTTTT.

This chain links TRBV6-4 with TRBJ2-1; 9 nucleotides agree with TRBD2. Trimming took 2 bases from V and 8 from J; bases not matched to a gene: 7. Germline loops: CDR1 MRHNA, CDR2 SNTAGT. The CDR3 loop spans 15 amino acids. DNA for the CDR3: TGTGCCAGCAGTGACGGGCGGGGGGGCCGCGATGAGCAGTTCTTC. It translates to CASSDGRGGRDEQFF.

This clone was seen a few times. The V call is TRBV7-9, the J call TRBJ1-2; 9 nucleotides match TRBD1. Germline CDR1 SEHNR, CDR2 FQNEAQ (reference sequence). Germline trimming cut 9 bases from V and 6 bases from J; bases unmatched to any gene: 8. CDR3 length: 13 amino acids. This CDR3 reads CASERGTGNGYTF. Here the CDR3 DNA reads TGTGCCAGTGAAAGGGGGACAGGGAATGGCTACACCTTC.

This clone was recorded a few times. The V gene is TRBV11-2, the J gene TRBJ2-2; TRBD2 is a possible D gene (6 bases). This CDR3 has 14 amino acids. V lost 6 bases and J 3 bases, leaving 11 bases between the germline ends. The germline gives CDR1 SGHAT, CDR2 FQNNGV. The CDR3 region has the DNA TGTGCCAGCAGGCGTGGCGGGGACACCGGGGAGCTGTTTTTT. This gives the protein CASRRGGDTGELFF.

This chain links TRBV19 with TRBJ1-3, with D hard to call. Germline-derived CDR1 and CDR2 are LNHDA and SQIVND (reference sequence). V lost 7 bases and J 3 bases, leaving 16 bases between the germline ends. This CDR3 spans 15 amino acids. CDR3 nucleotides: TGTGCCAGTATGGAAACGTCTAACGGTGGAAACACCATATATTTT. It codes for CASMETSNGGNTIYF.